This TCR beta chain appears in the sequencing data of a study of T cell changes during pregnancy in multiple sclerosis. Assay used: immunoSEQ multiplex PCR; TCRdb lists only in-frame clones, some missing. The data contain some 97,000 clones, about nine tenths of them singletons. The CDR3 consists of 13 residues. The V end was cut by 6 bases, the J end by 7 bases, with 13 bases between. Germline lookup yields CDR1 SGHTA and CDR2 FQGTGA. The V gene is TRBV7-3, the J gene TRBJ2-1, with D possibly TRBD2 on 6 matching bases. The clonotype was recovered from a female donor with multiple sclerosis, enrolled in a pregnancy study. The sequences come from peripheral blood, collected after pregnancy. CDR3 DNA sequence: TGTGCCAGCAGTTTGGGACTCGATAATGAGCAGTTCTTC. It yields the protein CASSLGLDNEQFF.